These 5 T cell receptor beta chains were sequenced from one sample in a study of T-cell reconstitution after alpha-beta-depleted transplantation in children (dated by TCRdb to about 2016). Libraries were made using PCR. The instrument was an Illumina HiSeq 2500. Molecular barcoding was employed in the preparation of TCR libraries, with unique molecular identifiers being used to normalize TCRbeta repertoire quantification. TCRdb reran the public reads through fastp at Q25 and MiXCR, keeping productive beta chains. Every entry covers one CDR3 protein and lists the most common genes and DNA from its rows. This sample is represented by over 200,000 distinct CDR3 sequences; approximately 19% of them were singletons. The top ten constitute approximately 40% of the sample. Per the publication, the treatment or condition label means: allogeneic hematopoietic cell transplantation with graft depleted of TCRalphabeta T cells and CD19 B cells.

The material sequenced was PBMCs, mostly from graft donor cells, taken 360 days after TCRalphabeta/CD19-depleted stem cell transplant. The origin of the receptors is a male patient aged 2-15 years who had a stem cell transplant for acute lymphoblastic leukemia, so the T cells may come from the graft donor.

V gene TRBV10-3 combines with J gene TRBJ1-4; 7 nucleotides line up with TRBD1. The CDR3 runs to 14 residues. Germline CDR1 reads ENHRY; CDR2 reads SYGVKD. With 6 bases clipped from V and 3 bases from J, the junction kept 4 bases outside the gene matches. CDR3 DNA: TGTGCCATCAGAGCGGGACAGCCTAATGAAAAACTGTTTTTT. Its protein is CAIRAGQPNEKLFF.

This clonotype turned up a few times. This chain connects TRBV12-3 or TRBV12-4 to TRBJ1-5; 7 bases line up with TRBD1. V gave up 4 bases and J gave up 3 bases; unmatched junction bases: 6. The CDR3 is made up of 15 amino acids. Written as DNA, the CDR3 is TGTGCCAGCAGTTCGGGACAGACTATCAATCAGCCCCAGCATTTT. The encoded protein is CASSSGQTINQPQHF.

The sample holds a few counts of this clonotype. V usage is TRBV7-2 and J usage is TRBJ2-7, with TRBD1 matching over 7 bases. The CDR3 extends over 14 amino acids. Trimming removed 4 bases from V and 0 bases from J; junction bases left unmatched: 3. Germline CDR1 is SGHTA and CDR2 is FQGNSA. The CDR3 nucleotides read TGTGCCAGCAGCTCGACAGGGCTCTCCTACGAGCAGTACTTC. Translation gives CASSSTGLSYEQYF.

The genes are TRBV7-8 and TRBJ2-7; D perhaps matches TRBD2 (6 bases). V gave up 4 bases and J gave up 3 bases, with 19 bases separating them. The CDR3 consists of 16 residues. The germline V gene has CDR1 SGHVS and CDR2 FQNEAQ. The CDR3 loop reads CASSSLAGTDNYEQYF. CDR3 sequence (DNA): TGTGCCAGCAGCTCCCTCGCGGGGACTGATAACTACGAGCAGTACTTC.

For the CDR3, the DNA is TGTGCCAGCTCACTAAGGCCCTCAGAGACCCAGTACTTC. Translating gives CASSLRPSETQYF. V usage is TRBV18 and J usage is TRBJ2-5; unclear D gene. V lost 4 bases and J lost 4, with 10 bases in between. The CDR3 is made up of 13 amino acids. Germline CDR1 is KGHSH and CDR2 is LQKENI.